Only one count was recorded for the clone carrying this TCR beta chain. The data belong to a study of blood T cell repertoires in COVID-19. Study information: Sites in the United States, Italy and Spain provided acute and convalescent COVID-19 samples. PBMCs, B-cell-depleted T cells, or T cells were the source of the cDNA or gDNA that made up the material.

This CDR3 is built from 15 residues. V dropped 4 bases and J dropped 4; count of bases not matched to a gene: 5. From germline, CDR1 is SGHVS and CDR2 FNYEAQ. In the original workflow: Quantification of nucleated cells was approximated via reference gene primer amplification. TCRdb keeps only in-frame clones here, not all; method: immunoSEQ multiplex PCR. V, J and clone size are those of that table, while D and trimming were read from the DNA. The table has approximately 290,000 clones, 75% to 90% seen once; the top ten hold approximately 2%. The specimen sequenced was peripheral blood. V usage is TRBV7-6 and J usage is TRBJ2-1, with 9 bases identical to TRBD2. The sequence derives from a man aged 18 to 29 with active or convalescent COVID-19. CDR3 loop: CASSSGGGAYNEQFF. CDR3 DNA: TGTGCCAGCAGCTCGGGCGGGGGGGCGTACAATGAGCAGTTCTTC. The full variable domain, in which reference TRBV7-6 and TRBJ2-1 provide the parts outside the CDR3, is GAGVSQSPRYKVTKRGQDVALRCDPISGHVSLYWYRQALGQGPEFLTYFNYEAQQDKSGLPNDRFSAERPEGSISTLTIQRTEQRDSAMYRCASSSGGGAYNEQFFGPGTRLTVL.